A single sample gave rise to the 15 T cell receptor beta chains below, sequenced in a study of T cell repertoires in cytomegalovirus infection. Their target antigens are unknown. TCRdb re-called the reads with MiXCR, one entry per CDR3 protein. The table includes approximately 150,000 distinct CDR3 sequences, less than 25% detected once. The sequenced sample was CD8+ T cells from cultured PBMCs, obtained from culture after CMV antigen stimulation. The receptors come from a human donor in good health (CMV status not recorded). Some clones in this sample may be carry-over from other donors' samples.

In this sample, this clonotype turned up a few times. V gene TRBV7-2 combines with J gene TRBJ1-5, with TRBD1 as a possible D gene (6 bases). CDR3 length: 17 residues. Germline V lookup: CDR1 SGHTA, CDR2 FQGNSA. Trimming shortened V by 1 base and J by 5 bases, and 18 bases separated the two germline ends. The CDR3 sequence is CASSLELAGVVDQPQHF. The CDR3 coding sequence is TGTGCCAGCAGCTTAGAACTTGCAGGGGTAGTTGATCAGCCCCAGCATTTT.

CDR3 in amino acids: CASSLDRHSGNTIYF. CDR3 nucleotide sequence: TGTGCCAGCAGCTTAGACCGGCACTCTGGAAACACCATATATTTT. The chain uses TRBV7-6 and TRBJ1-3; D unresolved. Germline V gene sequence: CDR1 SGHVS, CDR2 FNYEAQ. V lost 1 base, J lost 0 bases, and 7 bases lay in between. The CDR3 has 15 amino acids. Full variable domain (remainder filled in from reference TRBV7-6 and TRBJ1-3): GAGVSQSPRYKVTKRGQDVALRCDPISGHVSLYWYRQALGQGPEFLTYFNYEAQQDKSGLPNDRFSAERPEGSISTLTIQRTEQRDSAMYRCASSLDRHSGNTIYFGEGSWLTVV.

This clonotype has only a few counts. The rearrangement uses TRBV7-2 and TRBJ2-7; 15 bases are a match to TRBD2. CDR3 length: 18 amino acids. V was clipped by 5 bases and J by 5 bases; unmatched bases: 13. Germline CDR1 SGHTA, CDR2 FQGNSA. The CDR3 sequence: CASSLTGLAGGPDDEQYF. For the CDR3, the DNA is TGTGCCAGCAGCCTTACGGGACTAGCGGGGGGTCCCGATGACGAGCAGTACTTC. The full variable domain, its missing parts supplied by reference TRBV7-2 and TRBJ2-7, is GAGVSQSPSNKVTEKGKDVELRCDPISGHTALYWYRQSLGQGLEFLIYFQGNSAPDKSGLPSDRFSAERTGGSVSTLTIQRTQQEDSAVYLCASSLTGLAGGPDDEQYFGPGTRLTVT.

The chain is built from TRBV7-8 and TRBJ2-7; D possibly matches TRBD1 or TRBD2 (7 bases each). Germline V lookup: CDR1 SGHVS, CDR2 FQNEAQ. The CDR3 is 16 amino acids. The V end lost 5 bases, the J end lost 3 bases, and 20 bases lay between the germline ends. CDR3 bases: TGTGCCAGCAGCCCAGGGGGGGCCTTAGGGGACTACGAGCAGTACTTC. Its translation is CASSPGGALGDYEQYF.

The rearrangement joins TRBV11-2 to TRBJ1-4, with D possibly being TRBD1 (5 bases). The ends were cut back, 1 base at V and 4 bases at J, with 16 bases in the middle. Germline CDR1 SGHAT, CDR2 FQNNGV. The CDR3 has 17 residues. The CDR3 DNA reads TGTGCCAGCAGCTTAGGGGCAGGGTCAGGCCTTAATGAAAAACTGTTTTTT. Translation gives CASSLGAGSGLNEKLFF. The whole variable domain, remainder taken from reference TRBV11-2 and TRBJ1-4, is EAGVAQSPRYKIIEKRQSVAFWCNPISGHATLYWYQQILGQGPKLLIQFQNNGVVDDSQLPKDRFSAERLKGVDSTLKIQPAKLEDSAVYLCASSLGAGSGLNEKLFFGSGTQLSVL.

The V gene is TRBV12-3 or TRBV12-4, the J gene TRBJ2-1; D is unresolved. There are 14 residues in the CDR3. With 6 bases removed from V and 5 bases from J, the gap between germline ends came to 14 bases. CDR3 sequence (DNA): TGTGCCAGCAGCCTGCAAGACAACAACAATGAGCAGTTCTTC. It is translated as CASSLQDNNNEQFF.

The rearrangement links TRBV7-9 to TRBJ1-2; D is uncertain. The CDR3 contains 12 residues. The germline CDR1 and CDR2 sequences are SEHNR and FQNEAQ (reference sequence). The CDR3 coding sequence is TGTGCTGCAGACTTCTCCCCCTATGGCTACACCTTC. Protein: CAADFSPYGYTF.

This rearrangement joins TRBV12-3 or TRBV12-4 to TRBJ1-4; maybe TRBD1 (6 bases). Trimming stripped 7 bases from V and 3 bases from J, with 12 bases between. CDR3 length: 14 amino acids. The chain's CDR3 is CASNWRGANEKLFF. Written as DNA, the CDR3 is TGTGCCAGCAATTGGAGGGGGGCTAATGAAAAACTGTTTTTT.

The table lists this clonotype with a few counts. This sequence joins TRBV2 and TRBJ2-5, with 10 bases fitting TRBD2. Germline V CDR1 and CDR2: SNHLY, FYNNEI. The CDR3 contains 14 residues. V lost 5 bases to trimming and J lost 5 bases; unmatched junction nucleotides: 5. In nucleotides, the CDR3 is TGTGCCAGCAGTCCACTAGCGGGGCTGGAGACCCAGTACTTC. Its translation is CASSPLAGLETQYF.

This clonotype was recorded a few times. The chain joins TRBV20-1 to TRBJ1-2, with a weak D call TRBD1 (6 bases). Germline CDR1 is DFQATT and CDR2 is SNEGSKA (reference sequence). Trimming pared 6 bases from V and 1 base from J, leaving 15 bases between. The CDR3 length is 14 residues. The CDR3 coding sequence is TGCAGTGCAACCTACGGGACACATAACTATGGCTACACCTTC. Translation: CSATYGTHNYGYTF.

This clonotype was picked up a small number of times. The chain has TRBV7-8 and TRBJ1-5, with D unresolved. V was trimmed by 1 base and J by 4 bases, leaving 11 bases between them. Germline V gene data show CDR1 as SGHVS and CDR2 as FQNEAQ. This CDR3 region has 15 residues. This chain's CDR3 is CASSLVGTLNQPQHF. The CDR3, as DNA: TGTGCCAGCAGCTTAGTAGGCACCCTAAATCAGCCCCAGCATTTT. Using reference TRBV7-8 and TRBJ1-5 for the parts outside the CDR3, the full variable domain is GAGVSQSPRYKVAKRGQDVALRCDPISGHVSLFWYQQALGQGPEFLTYFQNEAQLDKSGLPSDRFFAERPEGSVSTLKIQRTQQEDSAVYLCASSLVGTLNQPQHFGDGTRLSIL.

This clonotype occurred a few times. CDR3 residues: CASSYASLRFYNEQFF. For the CDR3, the DNA is TGTGCCAGCAGTTACGCCTCTCTGAGGTTTTACAATGAGCAGTTCTTC. The chain couples TRBV6-2 or TRBV6-3 to TRBJ2-1, with unresolved D. The ends were cut back, 2 bases at V and 4 bases at J, with 15 bases in the middle. The CDR3 spans 16 residues. The germline V gene has CDR1 MNHEY and CDR2 SVGEGT.

Judged by abundance, this clonotype is medium-sized. The chain couples TRBV7-2 to TRBJ1-2, with 8 nucleotides matching TRBD1. V was clipped by 10 bases and J by 2 bases; unmatched bases: 6. The CDR3 length is 13 residues. Germline V CDR1 and CDR2: SGHTA, FQGNSA. The CDR3 reads CAISTGANYGYTF. In nucleotides, the CDR3 is TGTGCCATTTCGACAGGGGCGAACTATGGCTACACCTTC.

This chain uses TRBV2 with TRBJ1-1; possibly TRBD1 for D (6 bases). This CDR3 is built from 13 residues. The V gene's germline CDR1 is SNHLY and CDR2 FYNNEI. The V end was cut by 8 bases, the J end by 3 bases, with 13 bases between. The CDR3 sequence: CASWGARDTEAFF. The DNA for the CDR3 is TGTGCCAGCTGGGGGGCAAGGGACACTGAAGCTTTCTTT.

V and J are TRBV7-9 and TRBJ1-4, with D uncertain. The V gene lost 1 base and the J gene lost 5 bases, with 14 bases spanning the gap. The length of the CDR3 is 16 residues. Germline loops: CDR1 SEHNR, CDR2 FQNEAQ (reference sequence). CDR3 in amino acids: CASSLGDWERNEKLFF. In DNA form, the CDR3 reads TGTGCCAGCAGCTTAGGAGACTGGGAGAGAAATGAAAAACTGTTTTTT.